In this sample, the clone carrying this T cell receptor beta chain turned up once. Its antigen is unknown. The source of the sample is a study of CD8+ T cells in alopecia areata. The V gene lost 5 bases and the J gene lost 4 bases, with 6 bases spanning the gap. Per the germline V gene, CDR1 is LNHNV and CDR2 is YYDKDF (reference sequence). The CDR3 runs 12 residues. Sequencing relied on a cDNA template that was reverse transcribed from extracted RNA. Libraries were prepared by immunoSEQ multiplex PCR; TCRdb keeps only in-frame clonotypes and omits some of them. The sample includes 150,000 to 200,000 clones, 45% to 60% seen only once; the top ten take more than 4.5%. Overall study results and limits: Scalp sample sequencing also detects resident alphabeta T cells of normal skin. Researchers report lesional scalp, most notably alopecia totalis/universalis, outstripped normal scalp in clonality. Patients shared TCRs less clearly than mice did, possibly owing to HLA.

Sorted out of PBMCs were CD4+ T cells and CD8+ T cells. The clonotype was recovered from a human donor in good health. Sequencing was carried out using CD4+ T cells sorted from blood. The rearrangement links TRBV15 to TRBJ1-5; D is unclear. In DNA form, the CDR3 reads TGTGCCACCAGCGGTTCTAATCAGCCCCAGCATTTT. Translation gives CATSGSNQPQHF.